This T cell receptor beta chain comes out of a study of PD-1 blockade in classical Hodgkin lymphoma. Study-level background: Nivolumab dosed at 3 mg/kg went to patients intravenously every 2 weeks. Whole-study findings and limits: Patients starting nivolumab under 1 year after ASCT were excluded. By C4D1 there was a significant rise in CD4+ TCR diversity but not in CD8+ TCR diversity.

Note on this clone: What it binds is unknown.

Every patient was affected by relapse after autologous stem cell transplantation, while exposure to brentuximab vedotin was not uniform. CDR3 size: 16 residues. Sequencing was performed with immunoSEQ multiplex PCR; in TCRdb, only in-frame clones are kept and a portion is missing. Counted here are around 45,000 clones, more than 70% occurring once; the ten biggest clones make up over 8%. The V gene is TRBV21-1, the J gene TRBJ2-7; the table gives TRBD1 as D, unverified against the DNA. TRBV21-1 has pseudogene status. The sequence derives from a human donor with classical Hodgkin lymphoma. The source was peripheral blood mononuclear cells (PBMCs), collected at baseline. The CDR3 spells CASSIMSPTGIYEQYF. The CDR3 DNA is TGTGCCAGCAGCATAATGTCCCCGACAGGGATCTACGAGCAGTACTTC.